This is a list of T cell receptor beta chains from one sample in a study of OX40 agonist ivuxolimab in advanced cancers. Clones were sequenced by immunoSEQ multiplex PCR, and TCRdb holds only the in-frame ones, with some missing. The sample yields tens of thousands of clones, around 82% seen once. The material was CD4+ or CD8+ T cells sorted from blood, obtained in a trial of the OX40 agonist ivuxolimab. All receptors come from an adult with an advanced solid tumor such as melanoma, head and neck, liver or kidney cancer. Both conserved end residues are trimmed from each CDR3. Fields, in order: J gene, V gene, CDR3 protein.

TRBJ1-1,TRBV10-3,ATGLGQGDTEAF
TRBJ2-7,TRBV5-4,ASSSGQTVGVVEQY
TRBJ2-7,TRBV7-9,ASSLVGAGTHSYEQY
TRBJ2-7,TRBV7-2,ASSVTPSYEQY
TRBJ2-5,TRBV7-2,ASSLAPGRETQY
TRBJ2-7,TRBV15,ATSSQSSGSYEQY
TRBJ1-1,TRBV2,ASSEKGNTEAF
TRBJ1-3,TRBV2,ASRHRGAGNTIY
TRBJ2-1,TRBV19,ASSIVKGAGGRALYNEQF
TRBJ2-1,TRBV6-5,ASSSFSTLTANEQF
TRBJ2-1,TRBV6-1,ASSERDFNEQF
TRBJ1-2,TRBV9,ASSPQGQGGGYT
TRBJ2-3,TRBV4-1,ASSHLAGEGDTQY
TRBJ1-2,TRBV6-5,ASSYLGQGVNYGYT
TRBJ2-3,TRBV30,AWLMTGVNTDTQY
TRBJ2-7,TRBV11-3,ASTKGGRAYEQY
TRBJ2-7,TRBV5-1,ASSLTTLAGALSRQY
TRBJ2-1,TRBV18,ASSRTIIGNNNEQF
TRBJ2-7,TRBV28,ASSSLRGTRAHEQY
TRBJ2-1,TRBV7-9,ASSLLGGGLGQF
TRBJ2-7,TRBV4-3,ASSQDIKGYEQY
TRBJ2-7,TRBV28,ATLGSGSFGNYEQY